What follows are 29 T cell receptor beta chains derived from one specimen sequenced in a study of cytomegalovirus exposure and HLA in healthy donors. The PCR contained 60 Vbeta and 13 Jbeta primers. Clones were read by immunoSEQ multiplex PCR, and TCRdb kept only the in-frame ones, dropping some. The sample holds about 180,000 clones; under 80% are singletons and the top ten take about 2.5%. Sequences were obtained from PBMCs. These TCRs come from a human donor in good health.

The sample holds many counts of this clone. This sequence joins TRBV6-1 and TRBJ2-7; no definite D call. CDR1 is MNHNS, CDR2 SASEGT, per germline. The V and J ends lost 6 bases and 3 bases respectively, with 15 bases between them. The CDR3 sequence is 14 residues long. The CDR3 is CASSNYPASYEQYF. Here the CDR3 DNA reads TGTGCCAGCAGCAACTACCCCGCAAGCTACGAGCAGTACTTC.

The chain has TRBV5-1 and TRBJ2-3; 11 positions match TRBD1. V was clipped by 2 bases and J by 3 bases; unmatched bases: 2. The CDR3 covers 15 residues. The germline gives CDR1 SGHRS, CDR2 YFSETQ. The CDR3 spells CASSFGTGGTDTQYF. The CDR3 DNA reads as TGCGCCAGCAGCTTTGGGACAGGGGGAACAGATACGCAGTATTTT. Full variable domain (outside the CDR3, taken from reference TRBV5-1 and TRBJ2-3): KAGVTQTPRYLIKTRGQQVTLSCSPISGHRSVSWYQQTPGQGLQFLFEYFSETQRNKGNFPGRFSGRQFSNSRSEMNVSTLELGDSALYLCASSFGTGGTDTQYFGPGTRLTVL.

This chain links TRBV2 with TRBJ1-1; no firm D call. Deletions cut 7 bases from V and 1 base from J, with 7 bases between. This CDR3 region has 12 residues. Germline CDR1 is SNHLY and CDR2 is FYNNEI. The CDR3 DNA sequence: TGTGCCAGCACCCGAGAGAACACTGAAGCTTTCTTT. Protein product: CASTRENTEAFF.

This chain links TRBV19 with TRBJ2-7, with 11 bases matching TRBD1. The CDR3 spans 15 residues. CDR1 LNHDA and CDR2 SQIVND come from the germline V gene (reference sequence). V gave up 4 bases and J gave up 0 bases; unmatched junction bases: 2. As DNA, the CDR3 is TGTGCCAGTAGTAAGGGACAGGGGGGCTCCTACGAGCAGTACTTC. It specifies CASSKGQGGSYEQYF.

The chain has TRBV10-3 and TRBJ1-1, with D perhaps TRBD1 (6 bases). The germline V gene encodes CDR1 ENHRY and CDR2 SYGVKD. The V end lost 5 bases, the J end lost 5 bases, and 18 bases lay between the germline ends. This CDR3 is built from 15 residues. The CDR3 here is CAISPSLGGQTEAFF. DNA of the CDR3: TGTGCCATCAGTCCAAGTCTGGGGGGGCAAACTGAAGCTTTCTTT.

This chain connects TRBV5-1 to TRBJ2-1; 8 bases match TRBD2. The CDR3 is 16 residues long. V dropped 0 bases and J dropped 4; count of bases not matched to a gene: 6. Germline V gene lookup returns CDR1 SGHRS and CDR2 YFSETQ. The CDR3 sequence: CASSLEGAGGYNEQFF. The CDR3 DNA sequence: TGCGCCAGCAGCTTGGAAGGGGCGGGGGGTTACAATGAGCAGTTCTTC.

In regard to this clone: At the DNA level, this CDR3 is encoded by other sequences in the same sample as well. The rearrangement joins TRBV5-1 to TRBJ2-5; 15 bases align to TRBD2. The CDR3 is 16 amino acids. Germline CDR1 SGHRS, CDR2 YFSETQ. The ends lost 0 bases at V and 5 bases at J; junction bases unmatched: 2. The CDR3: CASSLGTSGGAETQYF. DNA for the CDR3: TGCGCCAGCAGCTTGGGGACTAGCGGGGGGGCGGAGACCCAGTACTTC.

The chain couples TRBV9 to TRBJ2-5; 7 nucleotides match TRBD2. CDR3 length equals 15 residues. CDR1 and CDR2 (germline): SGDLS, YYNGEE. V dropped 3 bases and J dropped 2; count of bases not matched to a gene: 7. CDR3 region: CASSGSGTTQETQYF. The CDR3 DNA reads TGTGCCAGCAGCGGGTCCGGGACTACGCAAGAGACCCAGTACTTC.

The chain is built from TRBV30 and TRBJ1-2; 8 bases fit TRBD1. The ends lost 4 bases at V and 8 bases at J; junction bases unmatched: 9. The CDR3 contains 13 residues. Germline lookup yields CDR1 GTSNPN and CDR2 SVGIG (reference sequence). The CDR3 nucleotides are TGTGCCTGGAACAGGGGGACTTCGTGGGGCTACACCTTC. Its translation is CAWNRGTSWGYTF.

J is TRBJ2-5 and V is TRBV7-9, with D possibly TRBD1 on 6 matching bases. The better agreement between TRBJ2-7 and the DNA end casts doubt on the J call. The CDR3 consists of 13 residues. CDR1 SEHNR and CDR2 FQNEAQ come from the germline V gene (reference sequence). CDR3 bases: TGTGCCAGCAGCCAGGACAGATCCTACGAGCAGTACTTC. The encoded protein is CASSQDRSYEQYF.

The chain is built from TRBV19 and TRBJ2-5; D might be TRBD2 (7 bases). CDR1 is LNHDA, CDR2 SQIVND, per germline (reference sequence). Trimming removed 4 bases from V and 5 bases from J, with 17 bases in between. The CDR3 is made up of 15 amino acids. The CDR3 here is CASSTPWGGPETQYF. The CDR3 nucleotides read TGTGCCAGTAGTACCCCCTGGGGGGGCCCCGAGACCCAGTACTTC.

This CDR3 is CASSSASGPGLINEQFF. The CDR3 DNA reads TGTGCCAGCAGCTCGGCCAGCGGACCGGGCCTTATCAATGAGCAGTTCTTC. V gene TRBV7-3 combines with J gene TRBJ2-1; perhaps TRBD2 as D (5 bases). The CDR3 is 17 residues long. Trimming left V 4 bases short and J 6 bases short, with 22 bases between. In germline, CDR1 is SGHTA, CDR2 FQGTGA. The complete variable domain, with remaining parts taken from reference TRBV7-3 and TRBJ2-1, reads GAGVSQTPSNKVTEKGKYVELRCDPISGHTALYWYRQSLGQGPEFLIYFQGTGAADDSGLPNDRFFAVRPEGSVSTLKIQRTERGDSAVYLCASSSASGPGLINEQFFGPGTRLTVL.

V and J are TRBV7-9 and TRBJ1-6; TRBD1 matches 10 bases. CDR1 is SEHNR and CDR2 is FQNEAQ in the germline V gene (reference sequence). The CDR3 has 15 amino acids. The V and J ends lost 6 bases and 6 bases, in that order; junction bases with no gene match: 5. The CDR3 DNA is TGTGCCAGCAGTCCCGGGACAGGGGTTAATTCACCCCTCCACTTT. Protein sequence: CASSPGTGVNSPLHF.

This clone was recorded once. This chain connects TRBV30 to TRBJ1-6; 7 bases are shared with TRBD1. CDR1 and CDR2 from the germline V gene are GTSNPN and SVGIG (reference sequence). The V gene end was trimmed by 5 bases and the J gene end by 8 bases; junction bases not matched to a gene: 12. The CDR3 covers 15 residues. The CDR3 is CAWGRAGTAHSPLHF. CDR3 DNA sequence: TGTGCCTGGGGGAGAGCCGGGACAGCCCATTCACCCCTCCACTTT.

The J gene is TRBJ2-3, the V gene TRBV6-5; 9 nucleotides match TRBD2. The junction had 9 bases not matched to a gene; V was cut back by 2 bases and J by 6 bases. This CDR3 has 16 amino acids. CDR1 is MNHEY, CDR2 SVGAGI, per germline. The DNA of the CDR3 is TGTGCCAGCAGTTACGCGCGGGGGGGCCGGGCGGATACGCAGTATTTT. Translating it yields CASSYARGGRADTQYF.

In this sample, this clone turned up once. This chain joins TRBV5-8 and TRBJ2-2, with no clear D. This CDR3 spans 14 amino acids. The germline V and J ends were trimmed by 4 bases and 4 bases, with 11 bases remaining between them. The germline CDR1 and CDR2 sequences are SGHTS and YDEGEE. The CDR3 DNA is TGTGCCAGCAGCCTCCCCACACGCACCGGGGAGCTGTTTTTT. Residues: CASSLPTRTGELFF. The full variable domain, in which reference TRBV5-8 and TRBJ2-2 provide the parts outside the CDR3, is EAGVTQSPTHLIKTRGQQATLRCSPISGHTSVYWYQQALGLGLQFLLWYDEGEERNRGNFPPRFSGRQFPNYSSELNVNALELEDSALYLCASSLPTRTGELFFGEGSRLTVL.

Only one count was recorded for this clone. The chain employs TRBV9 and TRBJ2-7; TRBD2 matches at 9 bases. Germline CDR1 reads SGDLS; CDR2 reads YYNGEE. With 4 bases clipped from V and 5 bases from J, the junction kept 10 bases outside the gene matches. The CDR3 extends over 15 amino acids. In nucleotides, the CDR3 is TGTGCCAGCAGCTTTGGGACTAGCCCCCTCAACGAGCAGTACTTC. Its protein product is CASSFGTSPLNEQYF.

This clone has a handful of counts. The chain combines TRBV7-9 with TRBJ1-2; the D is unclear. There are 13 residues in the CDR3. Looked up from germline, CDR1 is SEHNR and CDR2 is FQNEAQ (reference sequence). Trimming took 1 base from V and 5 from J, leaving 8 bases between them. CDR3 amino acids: CASSLGAGYGYTF. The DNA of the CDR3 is TGTGCCAGCAGCTTAGGGGCAGGTTATGGCTACACCTTC.

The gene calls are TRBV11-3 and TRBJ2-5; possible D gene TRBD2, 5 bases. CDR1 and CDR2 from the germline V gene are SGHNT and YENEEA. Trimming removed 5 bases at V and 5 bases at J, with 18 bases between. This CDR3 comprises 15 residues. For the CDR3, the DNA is TGTGCCAGCAGCGATGGAGCTAGCTCGGGGGAGACCCAGTACTTC. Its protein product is CASSDGASSGETQYF.

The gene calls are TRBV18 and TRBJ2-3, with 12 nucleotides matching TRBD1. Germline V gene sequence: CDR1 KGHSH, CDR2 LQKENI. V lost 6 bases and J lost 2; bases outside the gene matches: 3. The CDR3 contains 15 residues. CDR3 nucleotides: TGTGCCAGCTCCCTGGGACAGGGGGCCACAGATACGCAGTATTTT. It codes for CASSLGQGATDTQYF.

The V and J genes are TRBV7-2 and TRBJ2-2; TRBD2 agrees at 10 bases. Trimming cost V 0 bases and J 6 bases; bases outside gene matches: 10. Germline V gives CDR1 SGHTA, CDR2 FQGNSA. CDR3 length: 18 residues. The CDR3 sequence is CASSLANSGGAPAGELFF. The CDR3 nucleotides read TGTGCCAGCAGCTTAGCTAACAGCGGGGGGGCCCCTGCCGGGGAGCTGTTTTTT.

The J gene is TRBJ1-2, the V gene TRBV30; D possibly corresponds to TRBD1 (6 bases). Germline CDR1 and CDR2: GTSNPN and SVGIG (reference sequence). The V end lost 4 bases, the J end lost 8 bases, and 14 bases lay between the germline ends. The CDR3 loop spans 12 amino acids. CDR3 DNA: TGTGCCTGGAATCAGGGGCGAGGAGGCTACACCTTC. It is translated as CAWNQGRGGYTF.

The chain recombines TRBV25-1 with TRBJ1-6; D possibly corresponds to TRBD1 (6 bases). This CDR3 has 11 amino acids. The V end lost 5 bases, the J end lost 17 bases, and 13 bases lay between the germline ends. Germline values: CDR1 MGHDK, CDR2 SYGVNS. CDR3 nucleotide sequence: TGTGCCAGCAGTTTAGGGGGATCGTTCCACTTT. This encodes CASSLGGSFHF.

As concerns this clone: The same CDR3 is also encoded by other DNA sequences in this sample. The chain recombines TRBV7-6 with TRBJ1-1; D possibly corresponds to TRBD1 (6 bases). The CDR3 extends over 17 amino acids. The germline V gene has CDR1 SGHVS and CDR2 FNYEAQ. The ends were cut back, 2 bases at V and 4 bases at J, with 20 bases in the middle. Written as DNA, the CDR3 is TGTGCCAGCAGCTTATCGTTCGGGGGGCTGGGAATCACTGAAGCTTTCTTT. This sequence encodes CASSLSFGGLGITEAFF.

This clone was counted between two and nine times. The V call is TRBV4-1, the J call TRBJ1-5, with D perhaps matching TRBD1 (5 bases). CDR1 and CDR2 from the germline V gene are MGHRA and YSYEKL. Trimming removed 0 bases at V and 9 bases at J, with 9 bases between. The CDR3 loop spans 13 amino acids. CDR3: CASSQDGGLPQHF. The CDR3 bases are TGCGCCAGCAGCCAAGATGGGGGGTTGCCCCAGCATTTT.

In nucleotides, the CDR3 is TGTGCCAGCAGCTTCTGGCAGAGGTACCAAGAGACCCAGTACTTC. Its translation: CASSFWQRYQETQYF. V usage is TRBV5-6 and J usage is TRBJ2-5; no clear D gene. The germline V gene encodes CDR1 SGHDT and CDR2 YYEEEE. Trimming cost V 2 bases and J 0 bases, with 11 bases left between them. There are 15 residues in the CDR3.

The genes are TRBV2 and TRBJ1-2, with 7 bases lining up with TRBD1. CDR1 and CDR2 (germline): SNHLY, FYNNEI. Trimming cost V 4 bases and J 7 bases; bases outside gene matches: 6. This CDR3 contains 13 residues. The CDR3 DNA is TGTGCCAGCAGTGGGGACAGCAGCACTGGCTACACCTTC. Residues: CASSGDSSTGYTF. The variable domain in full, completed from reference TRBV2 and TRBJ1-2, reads EPEVTQTPSHQVTQMGQEVILRCVPISNHLYFYWYRQILGQKVEFLVSFYNNEISEKSEIFDDQFSVERPDGSNFTLKIRSTKLEDSAMYFCASSGDSSTGYTFGSGTRLTVV.

The CDR3 DNA reads as TGCGCCAGCAGCTTGGCCGGGACAGGGAATGAAAAACTGTTTTTT. It codes for CASSLAGTGNEKLFF. J is TRBJ1-4 and V is TRBV5-1; 9 positions match TRBD1. Germline CDR1 and CDR2: SGHRS and YFSETQ. V dropped 0 bases and J dropped 5; count of bases not matched to a gene: 2. This CDR3 spans 15 amino acids. The complete variable domain, with remaining parts taken from reference TRBV5-1 and TRBJ1-4, reads KAGVTQTPRYLIKTRGQQVTLSCSPISGHRSVSWYQQTPGQGLQFLFEYFSETQRNKGNFPGRFSGRQFSNSRSEMNVSTLELGDSALYLCASSLAGTGNEKLFFGSGTQLSVL.

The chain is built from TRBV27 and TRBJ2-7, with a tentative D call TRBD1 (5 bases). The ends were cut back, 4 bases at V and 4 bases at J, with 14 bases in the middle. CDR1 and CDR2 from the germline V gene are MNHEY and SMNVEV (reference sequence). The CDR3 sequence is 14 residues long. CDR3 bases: TGTGCCAGCAGTTCCCCCCCCAGGGTTTACGAGCAGTACTTC. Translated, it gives CASSSPPRVYEQYF.